This entry describes one T cell receptor beta chain. Its antigen is unidentified. TCRdb's table, derived via immunoSEQ multiplex PCR, lists solely in-frame clones and lacks some. The repertoire includes around 43,000 clones, around 80% of them detected once, and 13% sits in the top ten. These data are taken from a study of PD-1 blockade in classical Hodgkin lymphoma. Autologous stem cell transplantation was followed by relapse in every patient, and brentuximab vedotin exposure varied. The CDR3 totals 13 residues. The V and J ends lost 2 bases and 6 bases respectively, with 11 bases between them. Germline V gene data show CDR1 as MNHEY and CDR2 as SMNVEV (reference sequence). Study-level findings and limits: The repertoire differences lack a defined cause, possibly disease activity or prior therapy. By cycle point C4D1, TCR diversity had risen significantly in CD4+ cells (but not CD8+ cells). Newly diagnosed patients reportedly had lower baseline TCR diversity than healthy donors.

This sequence originates from a human donor with classical Hodgkin lymphoma. The rearrangement joins TRBV27 to TRBJ2-7; unclear D gene. This specimen was peripheral blood mononuclear cells (PBMCs), taken at baseline. The CDR3 loop is CASSLGPQVEQYF. The DNA of the CDR3 is TGTGCCAGCAGTTTAGGCCCCCAGGTCGAGCAGTACTTC.